This entry concerns a single TCR beta chain. Its matching antigen is unknown. The second PCR ran roughly 7 to 11 cycles with a sample-barcoded 5' primer and J-beta primers. TCRdb used MiXCR to reprocess the 5' RACE reads, holding one entry per CDR3 protein. This sample has almost 800,000 distinct CDR3 sequences, with 55% to 75% found just once. The V end lost 5 bases, the J end lost 5 bases, and 10 bases lay between the germline ends. This CDR3 comprises 13 residues. This entry belongs to a study of blood T cells in healthy people across ages. About the study: Template switching retrieved approximately one barcoded beta molecule for each two T cells.

Study-wide results and caveats: Diversity estimates drawn from one million T cells were deemed underestimates.

The receptor was isolated from a man under 40 in good health. Sequencing was performed on blood. The chain combines TRBV12-3 or TRBV12-4 with TRBJ2-4; D remains unclear. The CDR3 here is CASSPDGQNIQYF. CDR3 DNA sequence: TGTGCCAGCAGTCCGGACGGGCAAAACATTCAGTACTTC.